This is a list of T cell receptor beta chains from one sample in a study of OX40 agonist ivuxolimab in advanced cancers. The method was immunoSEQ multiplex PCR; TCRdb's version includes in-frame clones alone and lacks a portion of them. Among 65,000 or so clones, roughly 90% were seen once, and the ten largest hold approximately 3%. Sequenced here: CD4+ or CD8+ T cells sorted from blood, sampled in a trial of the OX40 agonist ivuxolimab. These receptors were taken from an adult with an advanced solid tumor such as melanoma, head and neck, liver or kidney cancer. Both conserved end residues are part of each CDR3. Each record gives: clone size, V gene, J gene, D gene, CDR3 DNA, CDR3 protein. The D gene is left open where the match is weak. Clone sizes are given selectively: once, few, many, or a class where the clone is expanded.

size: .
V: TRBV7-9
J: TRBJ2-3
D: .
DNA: TGTGCCAGCAGCTTAGCGCGGACTATCGACACAGATACGCAGTATTTT
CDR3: CASSLARTIDTDTQYF

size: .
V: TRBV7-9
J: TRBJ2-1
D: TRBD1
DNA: TGTGCCAGCAGCTGGCCAGGGGGTGAGGTCAATGAGCAGTTCTTC
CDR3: CASSWPGGEVNEQFF

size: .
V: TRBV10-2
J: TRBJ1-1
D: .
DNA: TGCGCCAGCAGTTCTGGGAACACTGAAGCTTTCTTT
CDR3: CASSSGNTEAFF

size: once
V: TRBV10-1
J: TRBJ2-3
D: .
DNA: TGCGCCAGCAGTGGTAGGGAGTTCTCAGATACGCAGTATTTT
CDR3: CASSGREFSDTQYF

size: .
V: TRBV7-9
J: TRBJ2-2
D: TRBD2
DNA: TGTGCCAGCAGCCATACTAGCGGGGGCACCGGGGAGCTGTTTTTT
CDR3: CASSHTSGGTGELFF

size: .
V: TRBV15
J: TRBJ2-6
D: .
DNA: TGTGCCACCAGCAGGGAGACAGGCAACTCTGGGGCCAACGTCCTGACTTTC
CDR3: CATSRETGNSGANVLTF

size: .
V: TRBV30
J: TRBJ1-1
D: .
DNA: TGTGCCTGGACTAAACCTGGAGACATGAACACTGAAGCTTTCTTT
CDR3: CAWTKPGDMNTEAFF

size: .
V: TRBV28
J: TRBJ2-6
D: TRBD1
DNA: TGTGCCAGCAGTCTACAGGGGCTAGTCTCTGGGGCCAACGTCCTGACTTTC
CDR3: CASSLQGLVSGANVLTF

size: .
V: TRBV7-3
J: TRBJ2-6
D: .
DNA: TGTGCCAGCAGCCTCCTGGCGGCGTTCGGGGCAGGGGTCCTGACTTTC
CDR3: CASSLLAAFGAGVLTF

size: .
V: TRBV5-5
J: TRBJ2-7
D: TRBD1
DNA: TGTGCCAGCAGCGCTGCAGGGGGCGGCCTCTACGAGCAGTACTTC
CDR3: CASSAAGGGLYEQYF

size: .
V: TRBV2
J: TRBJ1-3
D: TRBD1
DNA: TGTGCCAGCAAGACGGGACAGGGGGCAGACACCATATATTTT
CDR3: CASKTGQGADTIYF

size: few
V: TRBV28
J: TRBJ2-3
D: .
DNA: TGTGCCAGCAGCTCCCTCGGACAGTACACAGATACGCAGTATTTT
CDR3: CASSSLGQYTDTQYF

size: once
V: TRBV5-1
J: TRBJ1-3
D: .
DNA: TGCGCCAGCAGCGAGATGGACAGCGGAAACACCATATATTTT
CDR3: CASSEMDSGNTIYF

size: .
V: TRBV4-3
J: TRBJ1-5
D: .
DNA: TGCGCCAGCAGCCAAGTGGGCGGGGGCAATCAGCCCCAGCATTTT
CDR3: CASSQVGGGNQPQHF

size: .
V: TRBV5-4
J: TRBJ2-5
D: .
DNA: TGTGCCAGCAGCTTGGCAGGGGCCCAAGAGACCCAGTACTTC
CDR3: CASSLAGAQETQYF

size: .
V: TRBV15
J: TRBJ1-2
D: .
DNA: TGTGCCACCAGCCCCGGGACGGATTATGGCTACACCTTC
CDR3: CATSPGTDYGYTF

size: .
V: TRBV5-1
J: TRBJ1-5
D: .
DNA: TGCGCCAGCAGCAGTGAGATTAATCAGCCCCAGCATTTT
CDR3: CASSSEINQPQHF

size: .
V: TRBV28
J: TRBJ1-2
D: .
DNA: TGTGCCAGCAGTTTTAAGGGTTATGGCTACACCTTC
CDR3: CASSFKGYGYTF

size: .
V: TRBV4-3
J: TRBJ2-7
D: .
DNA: TGCGCCAGCAGCCAAGGGTGGCCAGGGGAAACCTACGAGCAGTACTTC
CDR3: CASSQGWPGETYEQYF

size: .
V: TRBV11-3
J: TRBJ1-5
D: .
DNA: TGTGCCAGCAGTCCAAGTTGGGGTGCGCGTCAGCCCCAGCATTTT
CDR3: CASSPSWGARQPQHF

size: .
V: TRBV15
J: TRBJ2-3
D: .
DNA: TGTGCCACCAGCAGAGGACAGGACTCTAGCACAGATACGCAGTATTTT
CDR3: CATSRGQDSSTDTQYF

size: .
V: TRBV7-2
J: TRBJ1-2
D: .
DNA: TGTGCCAGCAGCCCCCATTCTGACCGTGAGTCGGGCTACACCTTC
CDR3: CASSPHSDRESGYTF

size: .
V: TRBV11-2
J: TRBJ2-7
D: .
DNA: TGTGCCAGCAGCCCCCCAGGGATATACGAGCAGTACTTC
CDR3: CASSPPGIYEQYF

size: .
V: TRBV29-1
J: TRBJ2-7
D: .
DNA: TGCAGCGTTAGACAGACGAACTCCTACGAGCAGTACTTC
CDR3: CSVRQTNSYEQYF

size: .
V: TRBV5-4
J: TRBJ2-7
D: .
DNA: TGTGCCAGCAGCTTAGACTCCAGGAGGTACTTC
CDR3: CASSLDSRRYF

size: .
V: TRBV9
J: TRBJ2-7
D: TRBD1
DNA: TGTGCCAGCAGCGGGATACCGGGACAGCCCCCCTACGAGCAGTACTTC
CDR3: CASSGIPGQPPYEQYF

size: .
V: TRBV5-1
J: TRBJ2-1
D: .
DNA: TGCGCCAGCAGCGTTGAATGGGGTTACAATGAGCAGTTCTTC
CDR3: CASSVEWGYNEQFF

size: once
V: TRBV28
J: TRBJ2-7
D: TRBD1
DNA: TGTGCCAGCAGCCGACCCCCGGGACAGCCCTACGAGCAGTACTTC
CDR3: CASSRPPGQPYEQYF

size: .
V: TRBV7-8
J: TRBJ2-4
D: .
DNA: TGTGCCAGCAGCCCTCTCCAGCGGGCGTGGGTGAGAGCCAAAAACATTCAGTACTTC
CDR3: CASSPLQRAWVRAKNIQYF

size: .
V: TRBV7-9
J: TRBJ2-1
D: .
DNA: TGTGCCAGCAGCTTAGGGGCCCTTAATGAGCAGTTCTTC
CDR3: CASSLGALNEQFF

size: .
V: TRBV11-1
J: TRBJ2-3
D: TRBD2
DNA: TGTGCCAGCAGCTTTACTAGCGGGGGGACAGATACGCAGTATTTT
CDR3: CASSFTSGGTDTQYF

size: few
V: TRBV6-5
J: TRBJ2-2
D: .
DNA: TGTGCCAGCAGAGAGACAGTCGGGGAGCTGTTTTTT
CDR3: CASRETVGELFF

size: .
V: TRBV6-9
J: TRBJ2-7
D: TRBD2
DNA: TGTGCCAGCAGTCCCGGGACTAGCGCGTTCTACGAGCAGTACTTC
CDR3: CASSPGTSAFYEQYF

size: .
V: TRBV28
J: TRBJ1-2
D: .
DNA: TGTGCCAGCACCCCCGTGAGGGCGGGCTATGGCTACACCTTC
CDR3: CASTPVRAGYGYTF

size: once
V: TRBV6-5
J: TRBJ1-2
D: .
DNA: TGTGCCAGCAGTCCCGGGGCTTCCTATGGCTACACCTTC
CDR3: CASSPGASYGYTF

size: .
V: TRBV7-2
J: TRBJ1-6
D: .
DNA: TGTGCCAGCAGGACAGTCGATAATTCACCCCTCCACTTT
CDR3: CASRTVDNSPLHF

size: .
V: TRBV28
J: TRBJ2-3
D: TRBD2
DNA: TGTGCCAGCAGTCCCCCTTTACTAGCGGGGAAAGATACGCAGTATTTT
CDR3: CASSPPLLAGKDTQYF

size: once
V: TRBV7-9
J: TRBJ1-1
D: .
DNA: TGTGCCAGCAGCTTAGATGGTGGGCCCCCGATCGCGGAGGACACTGAAGCTTTCTTT
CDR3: CASSLDGGPPIAEDTEAFF

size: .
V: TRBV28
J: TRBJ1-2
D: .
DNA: TGTGCCAGCAGTTTAGTTCTCAGCGAGTTTGGCTACACCTTC
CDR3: CASSLVLSEFGYTF

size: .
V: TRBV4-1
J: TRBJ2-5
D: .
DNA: TGCGCCAGCAGCGGGAGGGACGGGGGCCTCCAAGAGACCCAGTACTTC
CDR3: CASSGRDGGLQETQYF

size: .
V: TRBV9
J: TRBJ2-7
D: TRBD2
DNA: TGTGCCAGCAGCGGAGGACTAGCGGGGGCCTACGAGCAGTACTTC
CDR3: CASSGGLAGAYEQYF

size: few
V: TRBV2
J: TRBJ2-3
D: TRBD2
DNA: TGTGCCAGCAGTCAAGGCGGGGGGGCGTATACGCAGTATTTT
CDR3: CASSQGGGAYTQYF

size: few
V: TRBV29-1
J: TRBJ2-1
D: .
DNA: TGCACCGGCTTTGGGGGGAGCAATGAGCAGTTCTTC
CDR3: CTGFGGSNEQFF

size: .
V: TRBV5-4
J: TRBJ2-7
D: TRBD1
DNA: TGTGCCAGCAGCTTTACCGGGACAGGGGCCTACGAGCAGTACTTC
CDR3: CASSFTGTGAYEQYF

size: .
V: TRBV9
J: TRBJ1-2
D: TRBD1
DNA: TGTGCCAGCACCGGGACAGGGGTTGACTATGGCTACACCTTC
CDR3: CASTGTGVDYGYTF

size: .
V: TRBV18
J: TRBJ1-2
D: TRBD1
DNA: TGTGCCAGCTCACCACAAGACAGGGATATAGGCTACACCTTC
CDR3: CASSPQDRDIGYTF

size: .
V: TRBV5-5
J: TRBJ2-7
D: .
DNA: TGTGCCAGCAGCGCGAGGTGGGGGGGCGATCGACGGCAGTACTTC
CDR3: CASSARWGGDRRQYF

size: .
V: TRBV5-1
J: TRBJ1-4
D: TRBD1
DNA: TGCGCCAGCAGTCTTCAACCCGGGACAGGGAATGAAAAACTGTTTTTT
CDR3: CASSLQPGTGNEKLFF

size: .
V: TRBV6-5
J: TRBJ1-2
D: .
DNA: TGTGCCAGCAGTGGGCGGACAGACTCAAACTATGGCTACACCTTC
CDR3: CASSGRTDSNYGYTF

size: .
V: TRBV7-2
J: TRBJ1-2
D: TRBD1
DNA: TGTGCCAGCAGCTTGACAGGGGACCCTAACTATGGCTACACCTTC
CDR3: CASSLTGDPNYGYTF

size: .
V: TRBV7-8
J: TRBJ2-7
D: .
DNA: TGTGCCAGCAGCTTAGCCTTGGTGGTAGGATACGAGCAGTACTTC
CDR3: CASSLALVVGYEQYF